A single sample gave rise to the 14 T cell receptor beta chains below, sequenced in a study of T cell repertoires in ileal Crohn's disease. The table came from immunoSEQ multiplex PCR; TCRdb's copy has only in-frame clones and leaves some out. The sample yields approximately 700 clones, approximately 95% seen once. Time point meaning: neoterminal ileum biopsy at postoperative endoscopy, about 6 months after surgery. The sequencing sample was made of ileal tissue. Receptor source: an adult with Crohn's disease.

The chain uses TRBV19 and TRBJ1-5, with D possibly TRBD1 on 6 matching bases. V was clipped by 5 bases and J by 3 bases, with 14 bases between them. Germline V gives CDR1 LNHDA, CDR2 SQIVND (reference sequence). The CDR3 has 15 amino acids. CDR3 residues: CASSLTGTFNQPQHF. DNA for the CDR3: TGTGCCAGTAGTCTCACAGGGACCTTCAATCAGCCCCAGCATTTT.

This sequence joins TRBV18 and TRBJ1-2; 7 bases map to TRBD1. The V gene end was trimmed by 4 bases and the J gene end by 2 bases; junction bases not matched to a gene: 10. Germline lookup yields CDR1 KGHSH and CDR2 LQKENI. CDR3 size: 16 residues. This chain's CDR3 is CASSRDSPEGNYGYTF. In DNA, the CDR3 is TGTGCCAGCTCACGGGACAGCCCGGAGGGGAACTATGGCTACACCTTC.

The chain joins TRBV7-3 to TRBJ2-2; TRBD1 aligns across 8 bases. Germline values: CDR1 SGHTA, CDR2 FQGTGA. The J segment lost 5 bases and the V segment lost 0 bases, leaving 11 bases of the junction unmatched. The CDR3 has 18 amino acids. In DNA form, the CDR3 reads TGTGCCAGCAGCTTAACCCCCAGAGGACAGGGAAATACCGGGGAGCTGTTTTTT. Its protein is CASSLTPRGQGNTGELFF.

This chain connects TRBV9 to TRBJ1-5, with 7 bases matching TRBD1. The junction had 10 bases not matched to a gene; V was cut back by 3 bases and J by 4 bases. Germline V lookup: CDR1 SGDLS, CDR2 YYNGEE. This CDR3 comprises 16 residues. The CDR3 is CASSADRVGDNQPQHF. The CDR3 nucleotides read TGTGCCAGCAGCGCAGACAGGGTAGGAGATAATCAGCCCCAGCATTTT.

The chain combines TRBV5-6 with TRBJ1-6; tentatively, D is TRBD1 (5 bases). The germline gives CDR1 SGHDT, CDR2 YYEEEE. Trimming took 4 bases from V and 3 from J, leaving 11 bases between them. The CDR3 is 15 amino acids. The CDR3 DNA sequence: TGTGCCAGCAGCGTGGGACTTTACTATAATTCACCCCTCCACTTT. Translating it yields CASSVGLYYNSPLHF.

The chain links TRBV6-4 to TRBJ2-1; D is unresolved. The CDR3 contains 11 residues. The V gene lost 6 bases and the J gene lost 8 bases, with 8 bases spanning the gap. Germline V gene lookup returns CDR1 MRHNA and CDR2 SNTAGT. CDR3 region: CASSLGDEQFF. CDR3 in DNA: TGTGCCAGCAGCCTTGGGGATGAGCAGTTCTTC.

This clone was observed a single time. V gene TRBV5-6 combines with J gene TRBJ2-7, with 8 bases aligning to TRBD1. V lost 2 bases and J lost 0; bases outside the gene matches: 4. The CDR3 loop spans 15 amino acids. CDR1 and CDR2 from the germline V gene are SGHDT and YYEEEE. CDR3: CASSLGDRYSYEQYF. CDR3 nucleotide sequence: TGTGCCAGCAGCTTAGGGGACAGGTACTCCTACGAGCAGTACTTC. Full variable domain (outside the CDR3, taken from reference TRBV5-6 and TRBJ2-7): DAGVTQSPTHLIKTRGQQVTLRCSPKSGHDTVSWYQQALGQGPQFIFQYYEEEERQRGNFPDRFSGHQFPNYSSELNVNALLLGDSALYLCASSLGDRYSYEQYFGPGTRLTVT.

The CDR3 spells CASSVGVRGGTDTQYF. The CDR3 nucleotides are TGTGCCAGCAGCGTAGGGGTGCGGGGGGGCACAGATACGCAGTATTTT. This chain links TRBV9 with TRBJ2-3, with 8 bases lining up with TRBD2. CDR3 length equals 16 residues. Germline CDR1 is SGDLS and CDR2 is YYNGEE. V lost 0 bases to trimming and J lost 1 base; unmatched junction nucleotides: 4.

As for this clone: The junction departs from germline at one end; a sequencing error may be responsible. The chain joins TRBV27 to TRBJ1-1; D is unclear. The CDR3 consists of 13 residues. Per germline, CDR1 MNHEY and CDR2 SMNVEV (reference sequence). CDR3 residues: CATSRYVGTEAFF. The CDR3 DNA sequence: TGTGCCACCAGTCGTTATGTCGGCACTGAAGCTTTCTTT.

This rearrangement joins TRBV29-1 to TRBJ1-2; the D gene is possibly TRBD1 (5 bases). Germline values: CDR1 SQVTM, CDR2 ANQGSEA. The CDR3 is 12 residues long. Trimming removed 5 bases from V and 8 bases from J, with 15 bases in between. The CDR3 loop reads CSVPPGSMGYTF. CDR3 DNA sequence: TGCAGCGTTCCTCCAGGGTCTATGGGCTACACCTTC. Together with reference TRBV29-1 and TRBJ1-2, the CDR3 gives the full variable domain: SAVISQKPSRDICQRGTSLTIQCQVDSQVTMMFWYRQQPGQSLTLIATANQGSEATYESGFVIDKFPISRPNLTFSTLTVSNMSPEDSSIYLCSVPPGSMGYTFGSGTRLTVV.

The chain links TRBV19 to TRBJ2-3, with D unresolved. Germline V gives CDR1 LNHDA, CDR2 SQIVND (reference sequence). The CDR3 length is 17 residues. V was trimmed by 5 bases and J by 2 bases, leaving 20 bases between them. The CDR3 loop reads CASSHPRGSLNTDTQYF. CDR3 coding DNA: TGTGCCAGTAGTCACCCTAGAGGCTCCCTCAACACAGATACGCAGTATTTT.

V and J are TRBV5-4 and TRBJ2-3; perhaps TRBD1 as D (6 bases). V lost 0 bases and J 4 bases, leaving 12 bases between the germline ends. This CDR3 comprises 15 residues. From germline, CDR1 is SGHNT and CDR2 YYREEE (reference sequence). CDR3 region: CASSLDRATADTQYF. Here the CDR3 DNA reads TGTGCCAGCAGCTTGGACAGGGCGACCGCAGATACGCAGTATTTT.

This chain joins TRBV7-8 and TRBJ1-4; 7 positions agree with TRBD1. Germline V CDR1 and CDR2: SGHVS, FQNEAQ. The V gene end was trimmed by 5 bases and the J gene end by 0 bases; junction bases not matched to a gene: 3. The CDR3 is 15 residues long. The DNA for the CDR3 is TGTGCCAGCAGCCGGGACAGAGCAACTAATGAAAAACTGTTTTTT. It codes for CASSRDRATNEKLFF.

The J gene is TRBJ1-1, the V gene TRBV6-1; D ambiguous. V was shortened by 4 bases and J by 10 bases, with 19 bases between the two germline ends. The CDR3 extends over 14 amino acids. Germline CDR1 and CDR2: MNHNS and SASEGT. DNA for the CDR3: TGTGCCAGCAGTGTGGGTAGTCGCGGGCTACGAGCTTTCTTT. Its protein product is CASSVGSRGLRAFF.